This section outlines one T cell receptor (beta chain) sequence together with its context. Its antigen is unknown. This record belongs to a study of T cells in localized non-small cell lung cancer. Clones were read by immunoSEQ multiplex PCR, and TCRdb kept only the in-frame ones, dropping some. The repertoire includes some 25,000 clones, around 88% of them detected once, and 9.4% sits in the top ten. Study findings and constraints: Researchers found a median about 53 of the top 100 tumor clones in adjacent lung.

The CDR3 length is 14 residues. V was cut by 3 bases and J by 5 bases, with 13 bases left in between. Germline V gene sequence: CDR1 WSHSY, CDR2 SAAADI. This sequence originates from a woman aged 35 to 75 with stage III lung adenocarcinoma. The source material was peripheral blood mononuclear cells, sampled before any cancer treatment. The genes are TRBV10-2 and TRBJ1-2; D is ambiguous. As DNA, the CDR3 is TGCGCCAGCAGTGACCCCGGGTCCGTATATGGCTACACCTTC. This translates into CASSDPGSVYGYTF.